The sequence of this TCR gamma chain was determined in a study of gamma-delta chains in newborns, infants, children. In the study overall: Innate gammadelta T cells reportedly expand polyclonally right after birth, driven by microbial exposure, per the title.

The germline CDR1 and CDR2 sequences are GITISATS and ISYDGTV (reference sequence). The ends lost 0 bases at V and 15 bases at J; junction bases unmatched: 22. This CDR3 region has 17 residues. TCRdb re-called the reads with CATT. The top ten clones hold roughly 40% of a sample with 700 or so gamma-chain clones, 32% of them seen once. The sequenced sample was blood. The chain couples TRGV9 to TRGJP1. Because TCRdb records no J gene, it was assigned here through a match of the DNA to germline. This sequence was found in a child who was a newborn, infant or young child, either healthy, febrile or measles-vaccinated (not recorded which). Here the CDR3 reads CALWEVRGGLGKKIKIF. In DNA, the CDR3 is TGTGCCTTGTGGGAGGTGCGAGGAGGTTTGGGCAAAAAAATCAAGATATTT.